Each of the 20 T cell receptor beta chains below was sequenced from the same sample in a study of vaccination and CD4 T cells after COVID-19. The sample's treatment: 10-day PBMC culture with coronavirus spike peptide pools or control peptides (ViraFEST assay). The Oncomine TCR Beta short-read assay was what sequenced the DNA obtained from cultured CD4+ T cells. A single record per CDR3 protein comes from TCRdb applying MiXCR to the PCR reads. Seen here are more than 15,000 distinct CDR3 sequences, around 50% observed once, and the top ten hold around an eighth. Their cognate antigens are unknown. Sequences were obtained from cultured CD4+ T cells from blood. Source of these receptors: a human donor with COVID-19.

The chain combines TRBV20-1 with TRBJ2-3; 11 bases align to TRBD2. The germline V gene has CDR1 DFQATT and CDR2 SNEGSKA (reference sequence). The trim removed 1 base at V and 4 bases at J, leaving 7 bases unmatched. The CDR3 consists of 16 residues. This CDR3 is CSARVAGGPPPDTQYF. In DNA form, the CDR3 reads TGCAGTGCTAGAGTAGCGGGGGGGCCACCCCCAGATACGCAGTATTTT.

This clonotype was recorded a few times. This rearrangement joins TRBV12-3 or TRBV12-4 to TRBJ1-5, with D possibly being TRBD1 (6 bases). The ends were cut back, 4 bases at V and 7 bases at J, with 14 bases in the middle. The CDR3 sequence is 14 residues long. The CDR3 DNA reads as TGTGCCAGCAGTTCGTCTGGCCAGGGGCAGCCCCAGCATTTT. It yields the protein CASSSSGQGQPQHF.

J is TRBJ2-2 and V is TRBV6-1; 8 bases map to TRBD1. The CDR3 sequence is 16 residues long. V lost 4 bases, J lost 6 bases, and 10 bases stayed unmatched. Germline V gene sequence: CDR1 MNHNS, CDR2 SASEGT. Here the CDR3 DNA reads TGTGCCAGCAGTGTAAACAGGGGGTCTCGGGCCGGGGAGCTGTTTTTT. Translated, it gives CASSVNRGSRAGELFF.

The chain uses TRBV7-9 and TRBJ2-3; TRBD1 might be the D (5 bases). V lost 0 bases to trimming and J lost 2 bases, with 18 bases between them. Germline values: CDR1 SEHNR, CDR2 FQNEAQ (reference sequence). This CDR3 comprises 18 residues. CDR3 DNA: TGTGCCAGCAGCTTAGCTGTCCAGGGCCTCCGCAACACAGATACGCAGTATTTT. It codes for CASSLAVQGLRNTDTQYF.

The genes are TRBV5-1 and TRBJ2-3; D not resolved. The CDR3 totals 14 residues. From germline, CDR1 is SGHRS and CDR2 YFSETQ. V was pared by 0 bases and J by 0 bases, with 5 bases between. The CDR3 loop is CASSLGRSTDTQYF. The CDR3 DNA sequence: TGCGCCAGCAGCTTGGGTAGGAGCACAGATACGCAGTATTTT.

The rearrangement joins TRBV27 to TRBJ2-2, with D possibly called TRBD1 or TRBD2 (6 bases each). From germline, CDR1 is MNHEY and CDR2 SMNVEV (reference sequence). The CDR3 totals 18 residues. The V and J ends lost 2 bases and 0 bases respectively, with 16 bases between them. The chain's CDR3 is CASSLGVLGGANTGELFF. The CDR3 nucleotides read TGTGCCAGCAGTTTAGGGGTTCTGGGGGGCGCGAACACCGGGGAGCTGTTTTTT.

The J gene is TRBJ2-5, the V gene TRBV7-3; D may correspond to TRBD1 or TRBD2 (5 bases each). Germline V CDR1 and CDR2: SGHTA, FQGTGA. The V end was cut by 2 bases, the J end by 6 bases, with 10 bases between. The CDR3 runs 13 residues. The CDR3 region is CASSLGGIQTQYF. CDR3 bases: TGTGCCAGCAGCTTAGGGGGTATTCAGACCCAGTACTTC.

The sample holds one count of this clonotype. The V call is TRBV20-1, the J call TRBJ2-4; 10 bases fit TRBD1. There are 16 residues in the CDR3. Germline CDR1 reads DFQATT; CDR2 reads SNEGSKA (reference sequence). V gave up 5 bases and J gave up 7 bases; unmatched junction bases: 14. As DNA, the CDR3 is TGCAGTGCTGCCGGCGGGACAGGGGTATCTACGAACATTCAGTACTTC. It codes for CSAAGGTGVSTNIQYF.

The chain combines TRBV5-1 with TRBJ2-5, with 8 bases matching TRBD2. Germline trimming cut 4 bases from V and 3 bases from J; bases unmatched to any gene: 5. This CDR3 spans 14 amino acids. Germline CDR1 is SGHRS and CDR2 is YFSETQ. CDR3 DNA: TGCGCCAGCAGCCGACCGGGACTAGAAGAGACCCAGTACTTC. Protein sequence: CASSRPGLEETQYF.

This clonotype appeared a single time. This chain connects TRBV25-1 to TRBJ2-3; D is possibly TRBD2 (5 bases). V was trimmed by 1 base and J by 3 bases, leaving 14 bases between them. The CDR3 loop spans 16 amino acids. CDR1 and CDR2 (germline): MGHDK, SYGVNS. CDR3 in DNA: TGTGCCAGCAGTGAATCCGGGCGGGCGCTTACAGATACGCAGTATTTT. Protein product: CASSESGRALTDTQYF.

This chain uses TRBV19 with TRBJ1-5; no definite D call. V was shortened by 1 base and J by 0 bases, with 7 bases between the two germline ends. Germline V gene data show CDR1 as LNHDA and CDR2 as SQIVND (reference sequence). The length of the CDR3 is 15 residues. CDR3 loop: CASSIGPTSNQPQHF. Here the CDR3 DNA reads TGTGCCAGTAGTATAGGCCCCACTAGCAATCAGCCCCAGCATTTT. Looking up the rest from reference TRBV19 and TRBJ1-5 gives the full variable domain: DGGITQSPKYLFRKEGQNVTLSCEQNLNHDAMYWYRQDPGQGLRLIYYSQIVNDFQKGDIAEGYSVSREKKESFPLTVTSAQKNPTAFYLCASSIGPTSNQPQHFGDGTRLSIL.

CDR3 DNA: TGCAGTGCTAGGGAATCTAGGGGGCTAAGAAATGAAAAACTGTTTTTT. Its protein product is CSARESRGLRNEKLFF. This sequence joins TRBV20-1 and TRBJ1-4; TRBD1 aligns across 7 bases. The germline gives CDR1 DFQATT, CDR2 SNEGSKA (reference sequence). The CDR3 is 16 residues long. After removal of 3 bases from V and 5 bases from J, the junction contained 12 bases not matched to a gene.

V gene TRBV7-2 combines with J gene TRBJ1-6, with D tentatively TRBD1 (6 bases). The CDR3 loop spans 14 amino acids. Germline loops: CDR1 SGHTA, CDR2 FQGNSA. The V end was cut by 6 bases, the J end by 8 bases, with 14 bases between. The CDR3 is CASSLSGGYSPLHF. Written as DNA, the CDR3 is TGTGCCAGCAGTCTGAGTGGGGGCTATTCACCCCTCCACTTT.

The chain has TRBV5-1 and TRBJ1-1; D is possibly TRBD1 (6 bases). The V gene lost 4 bases and the J gene lost 0 bases, with 13 bases spanning the gap. The CDR3 extends over 15 amino acids. Germline CDR1 reads SGHRS; CDR2 reads YFSETQ. The CDR3, as DNA: TGCGCCAGCAGCACGGGGGCGGCCCTGAACACTGAAGCTTTCTTT. It translates to CASSTGAALNTEAFF.

CDR3 DNA sequence: TGTGCCAGCAGCCAAGCGACAGCTAACACCGGGGAGCTGTTTTTT. Translation: CASSQATANTGELFF. V is TRBV4-2 and J is TRBJ2-2; a weak D match, TRBD1 (5 bases). Germline V gene data show CDR1 as LGHNA and CDR2 as YNFKEQ. Trimming removed 1 base at V and 2 bases at J, with 8 bases between. CDR3 length: 15 residues.

This chain links TRBV6-5 with TRBJ2-6, with D unclear. There are 15 residues in the CDR3. V lost 2 bases and J lost 0, with 5 bases in between. Germline V gene lookup returns CDR1 MNHEY and CDR2 SVGAGI. The CDR3 DNA is TGTGCCAGCAGTTACACGGGCTCTGGGGCCAACGTCCTGACTTTC. Amino acid sequence: CASSYTGSGANVLTF.

This chain links TRBV30 with TRBJ2-7; TRBD1 agrees at 7 bases. Germline assignment: CDR1 GTSNPN and CDR2 SVGIG (reference sequence). The CDR3 runs to 14 residues. Trimming at V came to 0 bases and at J to 6 bases, leaving 8 bases not matched to a gene. The DNA for the CDR3 is TGTGCCTGGAGTGTACTGACAGGGCTCGGCGAGCAGTACTTC. Amino acid sequence: CAWSVLTGLGEQYF.

This clonotype came up a few times. The chain couples TRBV6-2 or TRBV6-3 to TRBJ1-2; 7 bases align to TRBD1. V lost 6 bases, J lost 6 bases, and 13 bases stayed unmatched. This CDR3 is 15 amino acids long. Germline V gene sequence: CDR1 MNHEY, CDR2 SVGEGT. Here the CDR3 reads CASSQNRGARDGYTF. CDR3 sequence (DNA): TGTGCCAGCAGCCAGAACAGGGGCGCCCGGGATGGCTACACCTTC.

This chain connects TRBV20-1 to TRBJ1-1; D possibly corresponds to TRBD1 (6 bases). The CDR3 runs 18 residues. Trimming took off 3 bases at V and 3 bases at J, with 26 bases between the two ends. From germline, CDR1 is DFQATT and CDR2 SNEGSKA (reference sequence). The CDR3 here is CSARSLGRWGAGDTEAFF. CDR3 DNA sequence: TGCAGTGCTAGGTCCTTGGGGCGTTGGGGGGCTGGAGACACTGAAGCTTTCTTT.

This clonotype was observed a single time. This rearrangement joins TRBV12-3 or TRBV12-4 to TRBJ1-1; tentative D call: TRBD1 (6 bases). The CDR3 totals 14 residues. Deletions cut 7 bases from V and 2 bases from J, with 14 bases between. The CDR3 sequence: CASKQGSSNTEAFF. The CDR3 DNA sequence: TGTGCCAGCAAACAGGGTTCTAGCAACACTGAAGCTTTCTTT.